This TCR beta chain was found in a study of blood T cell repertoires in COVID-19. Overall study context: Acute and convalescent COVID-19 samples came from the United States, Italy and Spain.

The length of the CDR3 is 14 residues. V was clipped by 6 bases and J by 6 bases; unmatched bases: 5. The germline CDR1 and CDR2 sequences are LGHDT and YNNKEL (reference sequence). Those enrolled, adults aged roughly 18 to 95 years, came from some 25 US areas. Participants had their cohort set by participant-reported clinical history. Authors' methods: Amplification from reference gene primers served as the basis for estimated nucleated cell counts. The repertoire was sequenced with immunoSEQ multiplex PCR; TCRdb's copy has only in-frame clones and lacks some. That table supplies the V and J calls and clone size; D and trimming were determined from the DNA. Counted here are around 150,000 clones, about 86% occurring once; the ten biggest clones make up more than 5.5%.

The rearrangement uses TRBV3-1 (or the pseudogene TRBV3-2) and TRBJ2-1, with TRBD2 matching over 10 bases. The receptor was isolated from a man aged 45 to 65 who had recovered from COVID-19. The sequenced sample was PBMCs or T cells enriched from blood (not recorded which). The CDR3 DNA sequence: TGTGCCAGCAGGCGCAGCGGGGGGGGCAATGAGCAGTTCTTC. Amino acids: CASRRSGGGNEQFF.